Following are 5 T cell receptor beta chains from one sample sequenced in a study of blood T cell repertoires in COVID-19. This table comes from immunoSEQ multiplex PCR, and its TCRdb copy is limited to in-frame clones, with some not included. Of around 200,000 clones listed, approximately 83% are singletons. The sample taken for sequencing was peripheral blood. The origin of the receptors is a man between 60 and 70 years old with acute or convalescent COVID-19.

A single count supports this clone. This chain connects TRBV2 to TRBJ2-7; TRBD1 is a possible D gene (6 bases). Trimming removed 6 bases at V and 3 bases at J, with 15 bases between. Germline-derived CDR1 and CDR2 are SNHLY and FYNNEI. The CDR3 consists of 14 residues. The CDR3 is CASRFSDSYYEQYF. CDR3 DNA sequence: TGTGCCAGCAGGTTTTCGGACAGCTACTACGAGCAGTACTTC.

This sequence joins TRBV7-9 and TRBJ2-1; the match to TRBD2 covers 13 bases. J gave up 12 bases and V 6 bases, and 11 bases lay outside the gene matches. Per germline, CDR1 SEHNR and CDR2 FQNEAQ (reference sequence). The CDR3 totals 15 residues. CDR3 nucleotide sequence: TGTGCCAGCAGACCACTAGCGGGAGGGCCCATTGGGCAGTTCTTC. Amino acid sequence: CASRPLAGGPIGQFF.

This chain links TRBV7-9 with TRBJ2-2; D is unresolved. Germline CDR1 is SEHNR and CDR2 is FQNEAQ (reference sequence). This CDR3 is built from 16 residues. Trimming stripped 1 base from V and 6 bases from J, with 15 bases between. The DNA of the CDR3 is TGTGCCAGCAGCTTAGGTGTGGGTTCGGGTTCCGGGGAGCTGTTTTTT. Its protein is CASSLGVGSGSGELFF.

This clone was seen only a few times. CDR3 amino acids: CAWTQVNEKLFF. The CDR3 nucleotides read TGTGCCTGGACTCAGGTGAATGAAAAACTGTTTTTT. This chain links TRBV30 with TRBJ1-4; D remains unclear. The CDR3 has 12 amino acids. Germline V gene lookup returns CDR1 GTSNPN and CDR2 SVGIG (reference sequence). V lost 4 bases, J lost 5 bases, and 8 bases lay in between. The full variable domain, rest sourced from reference TRBV30 and TRBJ1-4, is SQTIHQWPATLVQPVGSPLSLECTVEGTSNPNLYWYRQAAGRGLQLLFYSVGIGQISSEVPQNLSASRPQDRQFILSSKKLLLSDSGFYLCAWTQVNEKLFFGSGTQLSVL.

This rearrangement joins TRBV18 to TRBJ2-5; 10 nucleotides match TRBD2. Germline lookup yields CDR1 KGHSH and CDR2 LQKENI. J was trimmed by 2 bases and V by 3 bases; bases with no gene match: 3. This CDR3 has 15 residues. The CDR3 DNA sequence: TGTGCCAGCTCACCCACTAGCGGGATTCAAGAGACCCAGTACTTC. Amino acids: CASSPTSGIQETQYF.